The entry below gives a single T cell receptor beta chain sequence along with its context. Its antigen remains unknown. This entry belongs to a study of T cell repertoires in cytomegalovirus infection. TCRdb reprocessed the reads with MiXCR, giving one entry per CDR3 protein. Seen here are approximately 730,000 distinct CDR3 sequences, almost 30% observed once, and the top ten hold 10% to 15%. Germline V gene sequence: CDR1 SGHVS, CDR2 FQNEAQ. The germline V and J ends were trimmed by 5 bases and 5 bases, with 11 bases remaining between them. This CDR3 region has 13 residues. The source of this sequence is a human donor in good health (CMV status not recorded). Some clones in this sample may be carry-over from other donors' samples. The sequencing used cultured CD8+ T cells from PBMCs, collected from culture after CMV antigen stimulation. The chain uses TRBV7-8 and TRBJ2-3; D is undetermined. This chain's CDR3 is CASSDRTRDTQYF. In nucleotides, the CDR3 is TGTGCCAGCAGCGATCGGACGAGAGATACGCAGTATTTT.